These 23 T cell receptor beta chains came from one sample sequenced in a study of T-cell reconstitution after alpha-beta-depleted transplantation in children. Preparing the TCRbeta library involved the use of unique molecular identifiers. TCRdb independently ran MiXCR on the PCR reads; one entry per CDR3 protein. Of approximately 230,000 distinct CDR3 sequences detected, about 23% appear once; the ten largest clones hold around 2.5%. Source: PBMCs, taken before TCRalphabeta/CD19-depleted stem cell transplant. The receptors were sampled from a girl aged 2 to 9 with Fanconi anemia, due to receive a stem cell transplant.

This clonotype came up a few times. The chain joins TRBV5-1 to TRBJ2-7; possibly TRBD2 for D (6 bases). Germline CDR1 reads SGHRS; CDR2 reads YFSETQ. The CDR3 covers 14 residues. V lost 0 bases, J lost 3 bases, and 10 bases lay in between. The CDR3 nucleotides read TGCGCCAGCAGCTTGGACGGGAGTGTCTACGAGCAGTACTTC. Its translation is CASSLDGSVYEQYF. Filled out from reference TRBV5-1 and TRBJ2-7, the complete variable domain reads KAGVTQTPRYLIKTRGQQVTLSCSPISGHRSVSWYQQTPGQGLQFLFEYFSETQRNKGNFPGRFSGRQFSNSRSEMNVSTLELGDSALYLCASSLDGSVYEQYFGPGTRLTVT.

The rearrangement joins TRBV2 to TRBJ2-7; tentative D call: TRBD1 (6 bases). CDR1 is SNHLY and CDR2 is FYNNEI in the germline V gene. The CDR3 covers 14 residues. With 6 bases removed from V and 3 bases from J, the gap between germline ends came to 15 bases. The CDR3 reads CASSRGAYGYEQYF. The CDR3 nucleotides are TGTGCCAGCAGCAGGGGAGCATACGGCTACGAGCAGTACTTC.

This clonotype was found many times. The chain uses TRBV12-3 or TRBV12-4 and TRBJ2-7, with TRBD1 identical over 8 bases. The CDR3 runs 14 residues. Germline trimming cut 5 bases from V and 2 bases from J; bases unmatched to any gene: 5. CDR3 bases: TGTGCCAGCAGTCCAGGACAGGGACCCTACGAGCAGTACTTC. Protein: CASSPGQGPYEQYF.

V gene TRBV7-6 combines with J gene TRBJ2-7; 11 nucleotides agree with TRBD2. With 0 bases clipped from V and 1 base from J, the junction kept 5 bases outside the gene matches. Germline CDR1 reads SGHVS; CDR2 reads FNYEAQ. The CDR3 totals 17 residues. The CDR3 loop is CASSLAARTSGSYEQYF. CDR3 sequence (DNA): TGTGCCAGCAGCTTAGCGGCCAGGACTAGCGGGTCCTACGAGCAGTACTTC.

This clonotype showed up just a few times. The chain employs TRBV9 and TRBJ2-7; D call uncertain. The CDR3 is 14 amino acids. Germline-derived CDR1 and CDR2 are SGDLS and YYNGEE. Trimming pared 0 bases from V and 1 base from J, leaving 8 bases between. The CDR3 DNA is TGTGCCAGCAGCGTAGATCCAGATTCCTACGAGCAGTACTTC. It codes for CASSVDPDSYEQYF.

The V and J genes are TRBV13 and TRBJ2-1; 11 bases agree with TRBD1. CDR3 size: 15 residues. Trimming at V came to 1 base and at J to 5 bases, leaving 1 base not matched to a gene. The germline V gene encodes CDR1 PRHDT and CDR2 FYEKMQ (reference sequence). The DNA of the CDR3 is TGTGCCAGCAGCTTAGAGGGACAGGGGGACAATGAGCAGTTCTTC. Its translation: CASSLEGQGDNEQFF.

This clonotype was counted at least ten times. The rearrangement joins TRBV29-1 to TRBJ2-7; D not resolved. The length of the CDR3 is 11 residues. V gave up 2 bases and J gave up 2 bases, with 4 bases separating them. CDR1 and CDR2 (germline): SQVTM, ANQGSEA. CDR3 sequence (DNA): TGCAGCGTTGAAACCACCTACGAGCAGTACTTC. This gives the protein CSVETTYEQYF.

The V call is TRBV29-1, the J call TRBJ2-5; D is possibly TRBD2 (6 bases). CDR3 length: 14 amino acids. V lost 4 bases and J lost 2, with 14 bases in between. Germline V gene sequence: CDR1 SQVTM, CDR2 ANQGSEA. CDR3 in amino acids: CSVVRGSGQETQYF. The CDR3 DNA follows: TGCAGCGTTGTGCGGGGCTCGGGGCAAGAGACCCAGTACTTC.

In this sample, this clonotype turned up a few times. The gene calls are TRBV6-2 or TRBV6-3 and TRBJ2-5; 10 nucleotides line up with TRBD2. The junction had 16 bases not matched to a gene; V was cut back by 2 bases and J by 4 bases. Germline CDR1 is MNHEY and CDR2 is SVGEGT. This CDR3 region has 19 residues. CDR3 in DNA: TGTGCCAGCAGTTACCTGAGGCTAGCGGGAGTCGATCTAGGAGAGACCCAGTACTTC. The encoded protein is CASSYLRLAGVDLGETQYF.

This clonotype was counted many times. CDR3 nucleotides: TGTGCCAGCAGCCCTACTAGAGCCTCCAACCAAGAGACCCAGTACTTC. Its protein is CASSPTRASNQETQYF. The chain is built from TRBV4-2 and TRBJ2-5, with a weak D call TRBD2 (5 bases). Germline loops: CDR1 LGHNA, CDR2 YNFKEQ. The CDR3 is made up of 16 amino acids. The V end was cut by 4 bases, the J end by 0 bases, with 15 bases between.

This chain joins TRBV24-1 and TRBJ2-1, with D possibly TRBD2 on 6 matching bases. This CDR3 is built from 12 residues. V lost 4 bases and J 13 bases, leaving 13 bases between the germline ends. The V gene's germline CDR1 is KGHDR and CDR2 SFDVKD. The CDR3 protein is CATSDQTRSQFF. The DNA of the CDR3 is TGTGCCACCAGTGACCAGACTAGATCACAGTTCTTC.

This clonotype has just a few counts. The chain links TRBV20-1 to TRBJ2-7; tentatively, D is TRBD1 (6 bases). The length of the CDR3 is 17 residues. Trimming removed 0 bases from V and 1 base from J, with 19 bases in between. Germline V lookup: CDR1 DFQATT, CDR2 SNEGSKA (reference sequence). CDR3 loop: CSARDRPRQALSYEQYF. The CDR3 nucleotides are TGCAGTGCTAGAGATCGCCCGAGACAGGCTTTATCCTACGAGCAGTACTTC.

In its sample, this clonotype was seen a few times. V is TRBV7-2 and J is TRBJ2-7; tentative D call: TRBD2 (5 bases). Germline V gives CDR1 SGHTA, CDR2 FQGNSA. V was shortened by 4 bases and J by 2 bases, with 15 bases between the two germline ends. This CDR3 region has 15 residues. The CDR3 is CASSSPMAGPYEQYF. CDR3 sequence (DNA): TGTGCCAGCAGCTCCCCCATGGCGGGTCCCTACGAGCAGTACTTC. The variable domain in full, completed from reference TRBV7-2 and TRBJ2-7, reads GAGVSQSPSNKVTEKGKDVELRCDPISGHTALYWYRQSLGQGLEFLIYFQGNSAPDKSGLPSDRFSAERTGGSVSTLTIQRTQQEDSAVYLCASSSPMAGPYEQYFGPGTRLTVT.

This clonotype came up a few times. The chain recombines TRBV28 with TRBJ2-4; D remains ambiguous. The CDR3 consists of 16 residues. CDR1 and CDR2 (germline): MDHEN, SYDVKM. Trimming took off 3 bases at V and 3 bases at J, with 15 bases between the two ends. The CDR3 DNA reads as TGTGCCAGCAGTTTTCACTTCGAGGACGGCAAAAACATTCAGTACTTC. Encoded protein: CASSFHFEDGKNIQYF.

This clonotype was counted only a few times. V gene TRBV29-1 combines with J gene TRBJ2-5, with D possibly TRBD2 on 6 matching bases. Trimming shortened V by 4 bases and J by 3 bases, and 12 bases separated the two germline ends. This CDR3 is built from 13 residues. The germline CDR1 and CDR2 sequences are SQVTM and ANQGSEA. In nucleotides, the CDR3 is TGCAGCGTTGCGGACGGGAGAAAAGAGACCCAGTACTTC. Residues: CSVADGRKETQYF.

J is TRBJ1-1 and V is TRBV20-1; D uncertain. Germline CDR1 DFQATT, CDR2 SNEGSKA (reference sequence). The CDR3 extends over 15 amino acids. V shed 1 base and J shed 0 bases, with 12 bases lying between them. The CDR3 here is CSARVGRLMNTEAFF. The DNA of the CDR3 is TGCAGTGCTAGAGTGGGCAGACTCATGAACACTGAAGCTTTCTTT.

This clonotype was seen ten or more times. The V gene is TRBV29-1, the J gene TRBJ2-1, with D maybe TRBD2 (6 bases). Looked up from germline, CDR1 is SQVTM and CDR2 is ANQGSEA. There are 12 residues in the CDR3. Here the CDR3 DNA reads TGCAGTGACCTAGCGATCGTGAATGAGCAGTTCTTC. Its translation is CSDLAIVNEQFF.

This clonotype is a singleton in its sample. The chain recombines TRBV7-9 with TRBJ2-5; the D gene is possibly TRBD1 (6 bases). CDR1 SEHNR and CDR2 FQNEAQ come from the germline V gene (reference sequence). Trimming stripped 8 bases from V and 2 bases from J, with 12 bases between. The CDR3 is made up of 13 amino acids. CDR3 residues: CASGATGQETQYF. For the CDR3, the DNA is TGTGCCAGCGGAGCGACAGGACAAGAGACCCAGTACTTC.

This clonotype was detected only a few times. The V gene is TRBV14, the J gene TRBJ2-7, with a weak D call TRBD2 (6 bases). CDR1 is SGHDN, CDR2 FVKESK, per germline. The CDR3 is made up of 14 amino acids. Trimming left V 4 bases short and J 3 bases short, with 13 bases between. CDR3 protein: CASSRGTLIYEQYF. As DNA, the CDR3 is TGTGCCAGCAGCCGAGGGACTTTAATCTACGAGCAGTACTTC.

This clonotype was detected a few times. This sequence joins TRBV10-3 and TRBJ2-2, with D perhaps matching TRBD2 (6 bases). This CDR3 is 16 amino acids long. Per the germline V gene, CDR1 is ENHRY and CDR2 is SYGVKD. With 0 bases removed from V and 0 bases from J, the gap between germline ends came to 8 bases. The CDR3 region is CAISESPSANTGELFF. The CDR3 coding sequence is TGTGCCATCAGTGAGTCTCCTAGCGCGAACACCGGGGAGCTGTTTTTT.

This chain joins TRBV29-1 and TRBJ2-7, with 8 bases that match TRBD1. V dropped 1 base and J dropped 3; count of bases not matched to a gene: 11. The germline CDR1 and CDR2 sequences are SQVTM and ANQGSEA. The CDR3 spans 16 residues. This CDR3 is CSVEGGSDRADYEQYF. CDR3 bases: TGCAGCGTTGAAGGGGGTTCGGACAGGGCAGACTACGAGCAGTACTTC.

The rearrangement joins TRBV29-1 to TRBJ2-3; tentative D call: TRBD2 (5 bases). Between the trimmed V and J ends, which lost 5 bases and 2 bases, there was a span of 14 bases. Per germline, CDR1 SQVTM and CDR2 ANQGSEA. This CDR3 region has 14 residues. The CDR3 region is CSVKVARYTDTQYF. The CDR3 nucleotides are TGCAGCGTTAAGGTAGCGCGATACACAGATACGCAGTATTTT.

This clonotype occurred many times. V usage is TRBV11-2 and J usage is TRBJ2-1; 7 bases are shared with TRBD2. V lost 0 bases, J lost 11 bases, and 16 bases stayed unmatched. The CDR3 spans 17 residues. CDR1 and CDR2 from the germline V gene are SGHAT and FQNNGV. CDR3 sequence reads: CASSLERGLLFRHQQFF. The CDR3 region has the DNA TGTGCCAGCAGCTTAGAAAGGGGACTACTCTTCCGACACCAGCAGTTCTTC. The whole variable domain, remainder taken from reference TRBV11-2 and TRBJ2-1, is EAGVAQSPRYKIIEKRQSVAFWCNPISGHATLYWYQQILGQGPKLLIQFQNNGVVDDSQLPKDRFSAERLKGVDSTLKIQPAKLEDSAVYLCASSLERGLLFRHQQFFGPGTRLTVL.